The 21 T cell receptor beta chains given below trace back to one sample, sequenced in a study of tumour-infiltrating T cells in Burkitt lymphoma. Assay used: immunoSEQ multiplex PCR; TCRdb lists only in-frame clones, some missing. The data show tens of thousands of clones, around 30% seen once. Source material: tumor tissue. Receptors were obtained from a human donor with Burkitt lymphoma.

This clone was found a few times. The chain combines TRBV6-5 with TRBJ2-7; TRBD1 is a possible D gene (5 bases). CDR3 length equals 16 residues. CDR1 is MNHEY, CDR2 SVGAGI, per germline. Trimming left V 0 bases short and J 3 bases short, with 15 bases between. The CDR3 nucleotides are TGTGCCAGCAGTTACTCTGGGGCAGGTCTATACTACGAGCAGTACTTC. Its protein is CASSYSGAGLYYEQYF.

This clone was seen once. This chain connects TRBV18 to TRBJ2-7; 9 bases are shared with TRBD1. The length of the CDR3 is 15 residues. Germline V gene data show CDR1 as KGHSH and CDR2 as LQKENI. J gave up 3 bases and V 0 bases, and 3 bases lay outside the gene matches. The CDR3, as DNA: TGTGCCAGCTCACCACCGGGGGGACAGGGCTACGAGCAGTACTTC. Translation gives CASSPPGGQGYEQYF.

The CDR3 here is CASSSSPAGQATDEAFF. The CDR3 nucleotides are TGTGCCAGCAGCTCCTCCCCTGCGGGACAGGCGACCGATGAAGCTTTCTTT. The chain employs TRBV5-4 and TRBJ1-1; TRBD1 agrees at 8 bases. The ends lost 3 bases at V and 7 bases at J; junction bases unmatched: 17. This CDR3 is built from 17 residues. Germline V lookup: CDR1 SGHNT, CDR2 YYREEE (reference sequence).

This clone was observed a handful of times. V is TRBV7-9 and J is TRBJ2-6, with unresolved D. In germline, CDR1 is SEHNR, CDR2 FQNEAQ (reference sequence). V lost 6 bases, J lost 2 bases, and 5 bases lay in between. The CDR3 runs 13 residues. The CDR3 loop is CASRATGANVLTF. Here the CDR3 DNA reads TGTGCCAGCAGGGCTACTGGGGCCAACGTCCTGACTTTC.

This clone was recorded a few times. The chain is built from TRBV14 and TRBJ1-1; D may be TRBD1 (6 bases). Germline CDR1 and CDR2: SGHDN and FVKESK. V lost 4 bases and J lost 7, with 19 bases in between. The CDR3 extends over 15 amino acids. In DNA, the CDR3 is TGTGCCAGCAGCCTTAAAGGACAGTTTGGAAGTGAAGCTTTCTTT. It specifies CASSLKGQFGSEAFF.

This clone was seen a handful of times. The V call is TRBV5-1, the J call TRBJ1-2; no clear D gene. In germline, CDR1 is SGHRS, CDR2 YFSETQ. The germline V and J ends were trimmed by 0 bases and 6 bases, with 15 bases remaining between them. There are 15 residues in the CDR3. CDR3 nucleotide sequence: TGCGCCAGCAGCTTGGCCTTAGGGTCCCTCGATGGCTACACCTTC. Translating it yields CASSLALGSLDGYTF.

In this sample, this clone turned up a few times. The chain is built from TRBV6-1 and TRBJ2-1, with 12 positions matching TRBD2. The CDR3 spans 17 residues. V lost 4 bases to trimming and J lost 9 bases; unmatched junction nucleotides: 13. From germline, CDR1 is MNHNS and CDR2 SASEGT. The CDR3: CASSVAPSGGARGEQFF. The CDR3 DNA is TGTGCCAGCAGTGTGGCCCCTAGCGGGGGGGCCAGGGGTGAGCAGTTCTTC.

The V call is TRBV11-2, the J call TRBJ1-2; TRBD1 agrees at 7 bases. With V trimmed by 5 bases and J by 2 bases, 2 bases remained unmatched. The CDR3 runs 13 residues. Germline CDR1 is SGHAT and CDR2 is FQNNGV. The DNA for the CDR3 is TGTGCCAGCAGCCGGGACAGCAACTATGGCTACACCTTC. The encoded protein is CASSRDSNYGYTF.

This clone was counted only a few times. The sample contains more than one DNA sequence encoding this CDR3. The chain joins TRBV5-1 to TRBJ2-2, with TRBD1 as a possible D gene (5 bases). Germline V gene data show CDR1 as SGHRS and CDR2 as YFSETQ. The CDR3 is 14 amino acids. The ends were cut back, 4 bases at V and 2 bases at J, with 9 bases in the middle. CDR3 nucleotides: TGCGCCAGCAGCCCTCAGGGAAACACCGGGGAGCTGTTTTTT. This translates into CASSPQGNTGELFF. Full variable domain (remainder filled in from reference TRBV5-1 and TRBJ2-2): KAGVTQTPRYLIKTRGQQVTLSCSPISGHRSVSWYQQTPGQGLQFLFEYFSETQRNKGNFPGRFSGRQFSNSRSEMNVSTLELGDSALYLCASSPQGNTGELFFGEGSRLTVL.

The chain has TRBV10-3 and TRBJ2-1, with TRBD1 matching over 7 bases. Germline-derived CDR1 and CDR2 are ENHRY and SYGVKD. V gave up 6 bases and J gave up 0 bases; unmatched junction bases: 2. The CDR3 extends over 14 amino acids. The CDR3 region is CAIRTGSSYNEQFF. The CDR3 region has the DNA TGTGCCATCAGGACAGGGAGCTCCTACAATGAGCAGTTCTTC.

This chain joins TRBV4-3 and TRBJ2-5, with D tentatively TRBD1 or TRBD2 (5 bases each). CDR1 and CDR2 from the germline V gene are LGHNA and YSLEER. This CDR3 is 15 amino acids long. Trimming shortened V by 3 bases and J by 1 base, and 12 bases separated the two germline ends. The CDR3 DNA follows: TGCGCCAGCAGCCAGGGGACCTCCACCCAAGAGACCCAGTACTTC. It codes for CASSQGTSTQETQYF.

This clone was picked up one time. The J gene is TRBJ1-6, the V gene TRBV4-3; weak D call: TRBD1 (6 bases). The CDR3 spans 14 residues. Trimming stripped 0 bases from V and 10 bases from J, with 10 bases between. In germline, CDR1 is LGHNA, CDR2 YSLEER. CDR3 region: CASSQEGGGSPLHF. DNA for the CDR3: TGCGCCAGCAGCCAAGAAGGGGGAGGGTCACCCCTCCACTTT.

This clone was seen a few times. V is TRBV6-1 and J is TRBJ2-3; D uncertain. Germline-derived CDR1 and CDR2 are MNHNS and SASEGT. V lost 7 bases, J lost 6 bases, and 20 bases lay in between. This CDR3 is built from 15 residues. CDR3 protein: CASTSRPGRPDTQYF. The CDR3 DNA follows: TGTGCCAGCACCAGTAGACCCGGACGCCCGGATACGCAGTATTTT.

This clone has a handful of counts. The gene calls are TRBV7-8 and TRBJ2-2, with D perhaps TRBD1 (5 bases). This CDR3 is built from 14 residues. Germline V gene data show CDR1 as SGHVS and CDR2 as FQNEAQ. Between the trimmed V and J ends, which lost 5 bases and 6 bases, there was a span of 13 bases. The CDR3 here is CASSAVWGAGELFF. In nucleotides, the CDR3 is TGTGCCAGCAGCGCCGTTTGGGGCGCCGGGGAGCTGTTTTTT.

This clone appeared a single time. The chain carries TRBV11-2 and TRBJ2-2; D is ambiguous. This CDR3 comprises 16 residues. Trimming removed 7 bases at V and 0 bases at J, with 15 bases between. CDR1 and CDR2 (germline): SGHAT, FQNNGV. The CDR3 region has the DNA TGTGCCAGCACCCGAGTGTGGGGTTCGAACACCGGGGAGCTGTTTTTT. Amino acid sequence: CASTRVWGSNTGELFF.

This clone was counted only a few times. This chain links TRBV6-1 with TRBJ1-2, with 10 positions matching TRBD1. CDR3 length: 17 amino acids. V shed 2 bases, J shed 0 bases, and the junction held 6 bases outside the gene matches. The V gene's germline CDR1 is MNHNS and CDR2 SASEGT. CDR3 loop: CASSERTGGTPNYGYTF. DNA of the CDR3: TGTGCCAGCAGTGAAAGGACAGGGGGTACCCCTAACTATGGCTACACCTTC.

This clone has a handful of counts. The V call is TRBV6-4, the J call TRBJ1-5; D is unclear. Trimming removed 10 bases from V and 4 bases from J, with 8 bases in between. Germline V gene lookup returns CDR1 MRHNA and CDR2 SNTAGT. CDR3 length: 11 residues. CDR3 in amino acids: CAISRNQPQHF. The CDR3 nucleotides read TGTGCCATCTCCCGAAATCAGCCCCAGCATTTT.

The genes are TRBV4-3 and TRBJ2-7; 14 bases match TRBD2. The CDR3 consists of 18 residues. Germline CDR1 is LGHNA and CDR2 is YSLEER. Unmatched junction bases numbered 8, after V lost 1 base and J lost 3 bases. This CDR3 is CASSQVPGLAGGVYEQYF. The CDR3 DNA reads TGCGCCAGCAGCCAAGTTCCAGGACTAGCGGGGGGAGTCTACGAGCAGTACTTC.

This chain links TRBV4-3 with TRBJ2-1; tentatively, D is TRBD1 or TRBD2 (5 bases each). This CDR3 is built from 15 residues. From germline, CDR1 is LGHNA and CDR2 YSLEER. V lost 8 bases and J 2 bases, leaving 16 bases between the germline ends. CDR3 DNA: TGCGCCAGCCGGACCGGGGACCCGGCCTACAATGAGCAGTTCTTC. Its translation is CASRTGDPAYNEQFF.

The chain is built from TRBV7-9 and TRBJ1-4, with TRBD1 as a possible D gene (6 bases). CDR1 and CDR2 (germline): SEHNR, FQNEAQ (reference sequence). The CDR3 runs to 15 residues. The V end lost 5 bases, the J end lost 9 bases, and 19 bases lay between the germline ends. The CDR3 loop is CASSPQGQGSKKLFF. In DNA, the CDR3 is TGTGCCAGCAGCCCCCAGGGGCAGGGTTCGAAAAAACTGTTTTTT.

V is TRBV4-1 and J is TRBJ2-3; 7 nucleotides agree with TRBD2. Germline V gene sequence: CDR1 MGHRA, CDR2 YSYEKL. The CDR3 is 17 residues long. V was clipped by 1 base and J by 10 bases; unmatched bases: 17. CDR3 protein: CASSQALGPGVGGSQYF. CDR3 coding DNA: TGCGCCAGCAGCCAAGCTTTAGGACCCGGAGTCGGGGGGTCGCAGTATTTT.